The 11 T cell receptor beta chains listed next were all sequenced from one sample in a study of early T cells in non-severe SARS-CoV-2 infection. TCRdb independently ran MiXCR on the 5' RACE reads; one entry per CDR3 protein. The table lists tens of thousands of distinct CDR3 sequences, 6.1% of them singletons. Sample: whole blood. Source of these receptors: an adult who was a healthcare worker with PCR-confirmed SARS-CoV-2 infection or an uninfected control (not recorded which).

This clonotype was counted ten times or more. The CDR3: CATSDGSSYNEQFF. In nucleotides, the CDR3 is TGTGCCACCTCGGACGGAAGCTCCTACAATGAGCAGTTCTTC. The chain combines TRBV10-3 with TRBJ2-1; D unresolved. Germline V gene data show CDR1 as ENHRY and CDR2 as SYGVKD. V was cut by 10 bases and J by 0 bases, with 13 bases left in between. The CDR3 covers 14 residues.

V is TRBV5-1 and J is TRBJ2-2; TRBD1 agrees at 7 bases. This CDR3 is 15 amino acids long. Germline assignment: CDR1 SGHRS and CDR2 YFSETQ. The V gene end was trimmed by 0 bases and the J gene end by 4 bases; junction bases not matched to a gene: 3. The CDR3 sequence is CASSLDRGSTGELFF. The CDR3 DNA follows: TGCGCCAGCAGCTTGGACAGGGGTAGCACCGGGGAGCTGTTTTTT.

The sample holds many counts of this clonotype. This chain uses TRBV19 with TRBJ1-5; TRBD1 might be the D (5 bases). V was clipped by 7 bases and J by 6 bases, with 16 bases between them. The CDR3 has 14 residues. CDR1 LNHDA and CDR2 SQIVND come from the germline V gene (reference sequence). CDR3 amino acids: CASKGQGEPQPQHF. For the CDR3, the DNA is TGTGCCAGTAAAGGGCAGGGAGAGCCTCAGCCCCAGCATTTT.

As concerns this clonotype: This clone may be a read error of a much larger clone one base away. The chain couples TRBV20-1 to TRBJ1-3, with a weak D call TRBD1 (6 bases). CDR1 and CDR2 from the germline V gene are DFQATT and SNEGSKA (reference sequence). Trimming left V 6 bases short and J 4 bases short, with 13 bases between. This CDR3 contains 13 residues. The DNA for the CDR3 is TGCAGTGCACTCCTGACAGGAGGAAACACCATATATTTT. It encodes CSALLTGGNTIYF.

CDR3 sequence reads: CSVEGGSPINYGYTF. The CDR3 DNA follows: TGCAGCGTTGAAGGGGGGAGCCCCATTAACTATGGCTACACCTTC. The chain links TRBV29-1 to TRBJ1-2; the D gene is possibly TRBD1 (5 bases). The germline CDR1 and CDR2 sequences are SQVTM and ANQGSEA. The V end lost 1 base, the J end lost 1 base, and 13 bases lay between the germline ends. The length of the CDR3 is 15 residues. Drawing the rest from reference TRBV29-1 and TRBJ1-2, the complete variable domain is SAVISQKPSRDICQRGTSLTIQCQVDSQVTMMFWYRQQPGQSLTLIATANQGSEATYESGFVIDKFPISRPNLTFSTLTVSNMSPEDSSIYLCSVEGGSPINYGYTFGSGTRLTVV.

The V call is TRBV12-3 or TRBV12-4, the J call TRBJ2-5; 10 positions agree with TRBD1. V shed 6 bases and J 5 bases; nucleotides not matched to a gene: 6. CDR3 size: 14 residues. CDR3 sequence (DNA): TGTGCCAGCAGCCCCGGGACAGGGGACGAGACCCAGTACTTC. The encoded protein is CASSPGTGDETQYF.

This clonotype was observed many times. The V call is TRBV20-1, the J call TRBJ2-1; TRBD2 might be the D (5 bases). CDR1 and CDR2 from the germline V gene are DFQATT and SNEGSKA (reference sequence). The CDR3 is 13 residues long. V lost 4 bases, J lost 1 base, and 8 bases lay in between. CDR3 coding DNA: TGCAGTGCTATCGGACTTTCCTACAATGAGCAGTTCTTC. Protein sequence: CSAIGLSYNEQFF.

The V gene is TRBV5-5, the J gene TRBJ2-7, with D possibly being TRBD2 (6 bases). The V and J ends lost 5 bases and 1 base respectively, with 10 bases between them. Per the germline V gene, CDR1 is SGHKS and CDR2 is YYEKEE (reference sequence). The CDR3 length is 13 residues. The CDR3 DNA is TGTGCCAGCAGAACGGCGGGGTCCTACGAGCAGTACTTC. It is translated as CASRTAGSYEQYF.

The chain uses TRBV12-5 and TRBJ2-7; D may correspond to TRBD1 or TRBD2 (5 bases each). Trimming shortened V by 4 bases and J by 2 bases, and 15 bases separated the two germline ends. The CDR3 length is 15 residues. The germline CDR1 and CDR2 sequences are LGHNT and FRNRAP. CDR3 in amino acids: CASGSPGQGAYEQYF. Here the CDR3 DNA reads TGTGCTAGTGGTTCCCCCGGGCAGGGAGCCTACGAGCAGTACTTC.

This clonotype was seen many times. V gene TRBV6-2 or TRBV6-3 combines with J gene TRBJ1-5; a weak D match, TRBD1 (5 bases). The CDR3 totals 12 residues. The V end was cut by 6 bases, the J end by 11 bases, with 14 bases between. CDR1 and CDR2 from the germline V gene are MNHEY and SVGEGT. CDR3 in amino acids: CASSIASGAQHF. The DNA for the CDR3 is TGTGCCAGCAGCATCGCGTCGGGGGCCCAGCATTTT.

This clonotype was seen repeatedly, ten times or more. The gene calls are TRBV11-2 and TRBJ2-7, with D unresolved. CDR1 is SGHAT, CDR2 FQNNGV, per germline. Trimming removed 2 bases from V and 9 bases from J, with 14 bases in between. CDR3 length equals 13 residues. The CDR3 bases are TGTGCCAGCAGCTTAAGTACAGAACTTGGGCAGTACTTC. Translation: CASSLSTELGQYF.